A selection of T cell receptor beta chains follows, all from one sample in a study of T-cell reconstitution after alpha-beta-depleted transplantation in children. TCRdb reanalysed the PCR reads using MiXCR and keeps one entry per CDR3 protein. The sample contains roughly 160,000 distinct CDR3 sequences, 11% of which appear only once. The sample in question was PBMCs, obtained before TCRalphabeta/CD19-depleted stem cell transplant. These TCRs come from a boy aged 2 to 10 with acute myeloid leukemia, due to receive a stem cell transplant. The CDR3 runs from the conserved cysteine through the conserved F or W. The D gene is left open where the match is weak. Not every row has a clone size; where given, it reads once, few, many or a size class.

V gene	J gene	clone size	D gene	CDR3 DNA	CDR3 protein
TRBV4-2	TRBJ2-2	many	TRBD1	TGTGCCAGCAGCCAAGATCTGTGGACAGGGAATACCGGGGAGCTGTTTTTT	CASSQDLWTGNTGELFF
TRBV7-9	TRBJ2-3	many	-	TGTGCCAGCAGCAGACGCAATGATGCAAGTACGCAGTATTTT	CASSRRNDASTQYF
TRBV10-3	TRBJ2-5	-	-	TGTGCCATGGGCCCCGGACTCCCGAGCAACCAAGAGACCCAGTACTTC	CAMGPGLPSNQETQYF
TRBV7-9	TRBJ1-6	many	-	TGTGCCAGCACAGGGAGCTCCTATAATTCACCCCTCCACTTT	CASTGSSYNSPLHF
TRBV19	TRBJ1-5	-	-	TGTGCCAGTATTGGAGATTGGGGGTTGGGGCCCCAGCATTTT	CASIGDWGLGPQHF
TRBV10-3	TRBJ1-2	many	TRBD1	TGTGCCATCAGTGAATCCCCCCGGACAGGCCCTATGAGCCATGGCTACACCTTC	CAISESPRTGPMSHGYTF
TRBV6-5	TRBJ2-2	once	-	TGTGCCAGCAGTCTTGGCCCTGGCTCCACCGGGGAGCTGTTTTTT	CASSLGPGSTGELFF
TRBV7-2	TRBJ2-3	few	-	TGTGCCAGCAGCTTACAGTCCGGGGGTGGCACAGATACGCAGTATTTT	CASSLQSGGGTDTQYF
TRBV28	TRBJ2-3	many	-	TGTGCCAGCAGTTTAATTTCCGGGGGCGCAGATACGCAGTATTTT	CASSLISGGADTQYF
TRBV7-9	TRBJ2-7	many	-	TGTGCCAGCAGCCTAGTTGGCGGTAGCTCCTACGAGCAGTACTTC	CASSLVGGSSYEQYF
TRBV5-1	TRBJ1-6	-	TRBD1	TGCGCCAGCAGCCCCACGACAGGGGCTTATAATTCACCCCTCCACTTT	CASSPTTGAYNSPLHF
TRBV7-9	TRBJ2-1	many	TRBD2	TGTGCCAGCAGCTCGCCGGGACTAGCGGCAAATGAGCAGTTCTTC	CASSSPGLAANEQFF
TRBV20-1	TRBJ2-3	many	-	TGCAGTGCCCATCCAAGCACAGATACGCAGTATTTT	CSAHPSTDTQYF
TRBV28	TRBJ2-4	many	-	TGTGCCAGCAGTTTCGGTCGGGGGCGGCAAGGAAACATTCAGTACTTC	CASSFGRGRQGNIQYF
TRBV7-9	TRBJ2-1	-	-	TGTGCCAGCAGCCGAGGACGTGTTGAGCAGTTCTTC	CASSRGRVEQFF
TRBV7-2	TRBJ2-1	many	TRBD2	TGTGCCAGCAGCTCGACTAGCGGAGACGGGAGTGAGCAGTTCTTC	CASSSTSGDGSEQFF
TRBV7-2	TRBJ2-2	many	-	TGTGCCAGCAGTCGGGGACCGGGCGGGGAGCTGTTTTTT	CASSRGPGGELFF
TRBV5-6	TRBJ2-2	many	TRBD1	TGTGCCTCCGGCGGGACAGGGGGCGGCGGGGAGCTGTTTTTT	CASGGTGGGGELFF
TRBV7-6	TRBJ1-2	many	TRBD1	TGTGCCAGCAGCCCACGGTGGGGACAGGGTGGAGGCTACACCTTC	CASSPRWGQGGGYTF
TRBV7-2	TRBJ2-3	many	TRBD2	TGTGCCAGCAGCTTATGGCGGGGGGCCGGCACAGATACGCAGTATTTT	CASSLWRGAGTDTQYF
TRBV3-1	TRBJ2-2	many	TRBD2	TGTGCCAGCAGCCAAGAATTTAGCGGGGTAAACACCGGGGAGCTGTTTTTT	CASSQEFSGVNTGELFF
TRBV27	TRBJ2-1	many	TRBD2	TGTGCCAGCAGTCCGGGGACTAGCGGGGGCAATGAGCAGTTCTTC	CASSPGTSGGNEQFF
TRBV9	TRBJ2-2	many	-	TGTGCCAGCAGCGGATCCGGGGACAACACCGGGGAGCTGTTTTTT	CASSGSGDNTGELFF
TRBV20-1	TRBJ1-3	few	-	TGCAGTGCCGACGGTGCCTCTGGAAACACCATATATTTT	CSADGASGNTIYF
TRBV28	TRBJ2-3	many	TRBD2	TGTGCCAGCCAAGCGGGGAGCACAGATACGCAGTATTTT	CASQAGSTDTQYF
TRBV20-1	TRBJ2-1	many	-	TGCAGTGCTTCCCGACCCGAAGACAGCTACAATGAGCAGTTCTTC	CSASRPEDSYNEQFF
TRBV27	TRBJ2-3	many	TRBD2	TGTGCCAGCAGTTTATGGGGAGTAGTACTAGCGGACACAGATACGCAGTATTTT	CASSLWGVVLADTDTQYF
TRBV15	TRBJ2-2	many	-	TGTGCCACCAGCAGAGAGGTGAACACCGGGGAGCTGTTTTTT	CATSREVNTGELFF
TRBV5-1	TRBJ2-7	many	TRBD2	TGCGCCAGCAGCTTTACCTTACAGGGAATGCGGGAGGGGCACGAGCAGTACTTC	CASSFTLQGMREGHEQYF
TRBV3-1	TRBJ1-2	many	-	TGTGCCAGCAGCCAGGCCCGGGGGGTCGGGTATGGCTACACCTTC	CASSQARGVGYGYTF
TRBV12-3/TRBV12-4	TRBJ1-6	many	-	TGTGCCAGCAGTTTACGCGATAGGGGGAATTCACCCCTCCACTTT	CASSLRDRGNSPLHF
TRBV30	TRBJ2-3	-	TRBD2	TGTGCCTGGAGTGTAGCGGGGGGCACAGATACGCAGTATTTT	CAWSVAGGTDTQYF
TRBV12-3/TRBV12-4	TRBJ2-1	many	-	TGTGCCAGCAGTTTAAGGGACGCCAATGAGCAGTTCTTC	CASSLRDANEQFF
TRBV7-9	TRBJ2-1	many	TRBD2	TGTGCCAGCAGCGGAAAGCGGGAGGTCCTGAATGAGCAGTTCTTC	CASSGKREVLNEQFF
TRBV7-7	TRBJ2-5	many	-	TGTGCTAGCAGCAGGGACATCCGGGAGACCCAGTACTTC	CASSRDIRETQYF
TRBV28	TRBJ1-3	many	TRBD1	TGTGCCAGCAGACAGACAGGGGGCGCGGACACCATATATTTT	CASRQTGGADTIYF